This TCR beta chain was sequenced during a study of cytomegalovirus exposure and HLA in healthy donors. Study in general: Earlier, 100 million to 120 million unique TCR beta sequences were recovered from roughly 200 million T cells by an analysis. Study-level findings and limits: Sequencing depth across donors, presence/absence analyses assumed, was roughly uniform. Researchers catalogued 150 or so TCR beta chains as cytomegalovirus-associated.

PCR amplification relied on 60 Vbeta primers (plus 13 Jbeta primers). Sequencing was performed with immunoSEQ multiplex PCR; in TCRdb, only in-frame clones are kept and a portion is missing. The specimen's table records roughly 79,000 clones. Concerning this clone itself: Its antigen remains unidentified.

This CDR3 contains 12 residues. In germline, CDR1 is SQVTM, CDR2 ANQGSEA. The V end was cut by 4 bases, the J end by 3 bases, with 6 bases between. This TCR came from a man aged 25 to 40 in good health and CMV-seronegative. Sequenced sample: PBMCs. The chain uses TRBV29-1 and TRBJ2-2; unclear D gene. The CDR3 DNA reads TGCAGCGTTGGGGCTTACACCGGGGAGCTGTTTTTT. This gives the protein CSVGAYTGELFF.